One and the same sample provided the 15 T cell receptor beta chains below, sequenced in a study of pediatric ulcerative colitis. Measured with immunoSEQ multiplex PCR; TCRdb has only the in-frame clones, and not every one. The profile shows about 64,000 clones, around 80% of them singletons. Sequenced: blood. The source of these receptors is a boy between 10 and 17 years old with moderate ulcerative colitis.

The chain uses TRBV21-1 and TRBJ2-7; TRBD1, the D gene given by the table, was not confirmed from the DNA. TRBV21-1 is a pseudogene segment. The CDR3 is made up of 14 amino acids. This chain's CDR3 is CASSKGGLRNEQYF. CDR3 DNA: TGTGCCAGCAGCAAAGGGGGCCTCCGAAACGAGCAGTACTTC.

V is TRBV15 and J is TRBJ1-1; D is ambiguous. CDR1 is LNHNV and CDR2 is YYDKDF in the germline V gene (reference sequence). The CDR3 runs to 16 residues. Trimming pared 0 bases from V and 1 base from J, leaving 12 bases between. The CDR3 sequence is CATSRDVGAGNTEAFF. In nucleotides, the CDR3 is TGTGCCACCAGCAGAGATGTGGGTGCGGGGAACACTGAAGCTTTCTTT.

The chain recombines TRBV30 with TRBJ1-3, with a weak D call TRBD1 (6 bases). CDR1 and CDR2 from the germline V gene are GTSNPN and SVGIG (reference sequence). Deletions cut 3 bases from V and 0 bases from J, with 24 bases between. The CDR3 has 19 amino acids. The CDR3: CAWRPRAGAALISGNTIYF. For the CDR3, the DNA is TGTGCCTGGAGACCCCGGGCAGGGGCCGCCCTTATCTCTGGAAACACCATATATTTT.

V gene TRBV2 combines with J gene TRBJ1-4, with 7 bases lining up with TRBD1. The junction had 9 bases not matched to a gene; V was cut back by 8 bases and J by 0 bases. The CDR3 consists of 16 residues. Germline loops: CDR1 SNHLY, CDR2 FYNNEI. The CDR3 DNA reads as TGTGCCAGCTTCAGGGGGGCGAGGACAACTAATGAAAAACTGTTTTTT. This sequence encodes CASFRGARTTNEKLFF. Full variable domain (missing parts from reference TRBV2 and TRBJ1-4): EPEVTQTPSHQVTQMGQEVILRCVPISNHLYFYWYRQILGQKVEFLVSFYNNEISEKSEIFDDQFSVERPDGSNFTLKIRSTKLEDSAMYFCASFRGARTTNEKLFFGSGTQLSVL.

This clone occurred once. The chain joins TRBV18 to TRBJ2-7; the D is unclear. This CDR3 spans 12 amino acids. V lost 3 bases to trimming and J lost 6 bases, with 9 bases between them. CDR1 is KGHSH and CDR2 is LQKENI in the germline V gene. As DNA, the CDR3 is TGTGCCAGCTCACCGAGGTTAATCGAGCAGTACTTC. Translating gives CASSPRLIEQYF.

The sample holds one count of this clone. CDR3: CASSPGLAADFNEQFF. CDR3 DNA: TGTGCCAGCAGCCCCGGACTAGCGGCAGATTTCAATGAGCAGTTCTTC. The V and J genes are TRBV25-1 and TRBJ2-1; the match to TRBD2 covers 10 bases. Germline-derived CDR1 and CDR2 are MGHDK and SYGVNS. The CDR3 totals 16 residues. V lost 6 bases, J lost 6 bases, and 11 bases stayed unmatched. Variable domain in full (rest from reference TRBV25-1 and TRBJ2-1): EADIYQTPRYLVIGTGKKITLECSQTMGHDKMYWYQQDPGMELHLIHYSYGVNSTEKGDLSSESTVSRIRTEHFPLTLESARPSHTSQYLCASSPGLAADFNEQFFGPGTRLTVL.

V is TRBV19 and J is TRBJ1-2; D gene uncertain. V lost 5 bases and J lost 2, with 12 bases in between. Germline lookup yields CDR1 LNHDA and CDR2 SQIVND (reference sequence). CDR3 size: 14 residues. The CDR3 bases are TGTGCCAGTAGTCCCACTCACGAGAACTATGGCTACACCTTC. This gives the protein CASSPTHENYGYTF.

With respect to this clone: Compared with germline, one end of the junction differs, possibly owing to a read error. The rearrangement joins TRBV4-1 to TRBJ1-2; D is unclear. This CDR3 has 16 residues. CDR1 and CDR2 from the germline V gene are MGHRA and YSYEKL. CDR3 DNA: TGCGCCAGCAGCCAAGCTGACTCAGGACCGTACTATCGCTACACCTTC. Its translation is CASSQADSGPYYRYTF.

The V gene is TRBV6-5, the J gene TRBJ1-2; possible D gene TRBD1, 5 bases. This CDR3 is 13 amino acids long. CDR1 is MNHEY and CDR2 is SVGAGI in the germline V gene. The V end was cut by 1 base, the J end by 5 bases, with 8 bases between. DNA for the CDR3: TGTGCCAGCAGTTACTTACGGGGGTATGGCTACACCTTC. It translates to CASSYLRGYGYTF.

This clone was detected a few times. The V gene is TRBV7-6, the J gene TRBJ1-1; a possible D gene is TRBD1 (5 bases). Between the trimmed V and J ends, which lost 5 bases and 6 bases, there was a span of 16 bases. Germline CDR1 reads SGHVS; CDR2 reads FNYEAQ. The CDR3 has 14 residues. The CDR3 loop reads CASSLGGAGSEAFF. The CDR3 nucleotides are TGTGCCAGCAGCCTAGGCGGGGCGGGATCTGAAGCTTTCTTT. Complete variable domain (other parts from reference TRBV7-6 and TRBJ1-1): GAGVSQSPRYKVTKRGQDVALRCDPISGHVSLYWYRQALGQGPEFLTYFNYEAQQDKSGLPNDRFSAERPEGSISTLTIQRTEQRDSAMYRCASSLGGAGSEAFFGQGTRLTVV.

This clone was observed a few times. The V and J genes are TRBV12-5 and TRBJ1-2; D is unclear. The germline V gene has CDR1 LGHNT and CDR2 FRNRAP. V lost 6 bases to trimming and J lost 5 bases, with 7 bases between them. The CDR3 covers 11 residues. The chain's CDR3 is CASGAGYGYTF. CDR3 sequence (DNA): TGTGCTAGTGGCGCCGGGTATGGCTACACCTTC.

The gene calls are TRBV18 and TRBJ2-5; D gene ambiguous. CDR3 length equals 15 residues. Germline-derived CDR1 and CDR2 are KGHSH and LQKENI. Trimming removed 8 bases at V and 1 base at J, with 17 bases between. CDR3 protein: CASTSQAPVQETQYF. CDR3 in DNA: TGTGCCAGCACCTCCCAGGCGCCCGTCCAAGAGACCCAGTACTTC.

V usage is TRBV7-9 and J usage is TRBJ1-4; the match to TRBD1 covers 8 bases. V shed 3 bases and J 6 bases; nucleotides not matched to a gene: 3. The length of the CDR3 is 14 residues. CDR1 is SEHNR, CDR2 FQNEAQ, per germline (reference sequence). The CDR3 sequence: CASSLTGVDEKLFF. The CDR3 DNA is TGTGCCAGCAGCTTGACAGGGGTGGATGAAAAACTGTTTTTT.

This chain connects TRBV9 to TRBJ1-4; D is ambiguous. Germline values: CDR1 SGDLS, CDR2 YYNGEE. The CDR3 extends over 14 amino acids. V was clipped by 7 bases and J by 0 bases, with 10 bases between them. This CDR3 reads CASGRQTTNEKLFF. CDR3 DNA: TGTGCCAGCGGGCGACAAACAACTAATGAAAAACTGTTTTTT.

V gene TRBV7-9 combines with J gene TRBJ2-5, with D perhaps TRBD1 or TRBD2 (6 bases each). Trimming took off 4 bases at V and 4 bases at J, with 13 bases between the two ends. Germline V gene sequence: CDR1 SEHNR, CDR2 FQNEAQ (reference sequence). The CDR3 length is 14 residues. The CDR3 region is CASSSEGGRETQYF. CDR3 in DNA: TGTGCCAGCAGCTCAGAGGGGGGCAGAGAGACCCAGTACTTC.